The following is a T cell receptor beta chain sequence with its context. Germline values: CDR1 MNHEY, CDR2 SMNVEV (reference sequence). The CDR3 runs to 13 residues. Trimming left V 6 bases short and J 9 bases short, with 18 bases between. In the study's own analysis: It was from reference gene primer amplification that nucleated cell counts were estimated. Sequencing was performed with immunoSEQ multiplex PCR; in TCRdb, only in-frame clones are kept and a portion is missing. The V and J calls and clone size were taken over from that table, and D and trimming were inferred from the DNA. The repertoire has more than 250,000 clones, roughly 87% of them found once; the top ten carry approximately 0.7%. This entry is derived from a study of blood T cell repertoires in COVID-19. The overall study: Sites across the United States, Italy and Spain contributed samples from acute and convalescent COVID-19. PBMCs, B-cell-depleted T cells, or T cells provided the cDNA or gDNA that made up the material.

The receptor's source is a human donor in a cohort sampled during active COVID-19. This chain joins TRBV27 and TRBJ2-7; possible D gene TRBD1, 6 bases. Sequences were obtained from peripheral blood. CDR3 nucleotides: TGTGCCAGCAGCGATGAAAACAGGGTACGGCAGTACTTC. The encoded protein is CASSDENRVRQYF.